The TCR beta chain under discussion was sequenced for a study of blood T cell repertoires in COVID-19. Study details: Samples taken during acute and convalescent COVID-19 were collected in the United States, Italy and Spain. The cDNA or gDNA used as material had been derived from T cells, B-cell-depleted T cells, or PBMCs.

The germline CDR1 and CDR2 sequences are LGHNA and YSLEER. The CDR3 is made up of 16 amino acids. V lost 0 bases to trimming and J lost 5 bases, with 14 bases between them. The assay was immunoSEQ multiplex PCR, and TCRdb's table has in-frame clones only and misses some. Here the sample spans about 370,000 clones, more than 80% being singletons. The rearrangement uses TRBV4-3 and TRBJ1-5; possibly TRBD1 for D (6 bases). The origin of this receptor is a woman in her 30s with COVID-19, enrolled during active disease. Sequenced: peripheral blood. The DNA for the CDR3 is TGCGCCAGCAGCCAAGATTACAGGGTAGGGGATCAGCCCCAGCATTTT. Translation gives CASSQDYRVGDQPQHF.